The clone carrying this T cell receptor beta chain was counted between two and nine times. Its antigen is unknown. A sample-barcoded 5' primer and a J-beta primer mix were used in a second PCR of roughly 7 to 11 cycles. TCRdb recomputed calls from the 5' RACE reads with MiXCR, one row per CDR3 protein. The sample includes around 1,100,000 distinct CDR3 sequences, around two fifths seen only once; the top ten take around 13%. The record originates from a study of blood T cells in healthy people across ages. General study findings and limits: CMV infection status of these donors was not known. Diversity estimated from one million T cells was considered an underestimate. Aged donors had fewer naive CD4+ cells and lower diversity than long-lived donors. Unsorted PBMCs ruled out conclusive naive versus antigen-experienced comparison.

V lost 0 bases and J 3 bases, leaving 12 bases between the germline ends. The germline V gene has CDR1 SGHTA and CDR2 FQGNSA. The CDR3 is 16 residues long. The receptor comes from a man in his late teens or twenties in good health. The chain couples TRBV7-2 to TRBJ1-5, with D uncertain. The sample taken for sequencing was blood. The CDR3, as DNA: TGTGCCAGCAGCTTAGCCAGTTCGGGGATCAATCAGCCCCAGCATTTT. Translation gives CASSLASSGINQPQHF.